The present TCR beta chain was sequenced within a study of blood T cell repertoires in COVID-19. Profiled with immunoSEQ multiplex PCR; TCRdb holds only in-frame clones, not every one. Counted here are 290,000 or so clones, 65% to 90% occurring once; the ten biggest clones make up approximately 5%. With 3 bases removed from V and 0 bases from J, the gap between germline ends came to 14 bases. There are 16 residues in the CDR3. CDR1 SGHVS and CDR2 FNYEAQ come from the germline V gene. The chain recombines TRBV7-6 with TRBJ1-1, with D possibly being TRBD1 (6 bases). The origin of this receptor is a man aged 45-65 years with active or convalescent COVID-19. The material sequenced was peripheral blood. The CDR3 region has the DNA TGTGCCAGCAGCTTGGAAAGGGGGGGAGTGAACACTGAAGCTTTCTTT. This codes for CASSLERGGVNTEAFF.